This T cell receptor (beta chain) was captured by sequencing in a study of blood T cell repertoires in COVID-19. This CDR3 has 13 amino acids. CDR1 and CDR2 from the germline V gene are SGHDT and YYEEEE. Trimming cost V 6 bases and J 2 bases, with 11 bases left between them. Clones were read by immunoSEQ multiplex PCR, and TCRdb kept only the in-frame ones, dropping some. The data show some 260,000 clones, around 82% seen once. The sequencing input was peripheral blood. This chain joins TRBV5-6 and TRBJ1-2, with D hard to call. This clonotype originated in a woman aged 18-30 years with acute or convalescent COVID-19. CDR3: CASTPGWNYGYTF. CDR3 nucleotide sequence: TGTGCCAGCACCCCCGGGTGGAACTATGGCTACACCTTC.